The present TCR beta chain was sequenced within a study of CD8+ T cells in alopecia areata. Study-level background: Severity scores in treated patients reflected the percentage of scalp affected.

Treatment reported: oral pan-JAK inhibitor, 5-10 mg twice daily. Researchers gathered lesional scalp punch biopsies and peripheral blood from patients with alopecia areata. TCR sequencing used cDNA made by reverse transcription of extracted RNA. Using immunoSEQ multiplex PCR, the repertoire was profiled, and TCRdb retains in-frame clones only, with some absent. The table records roughly 190,000 clones, 50% to 60% of them present only once. The V end was cut by 3 bases, the J end by 2 bases, with 16 bases between. CDR1 MGHDK and CDR2 SYGVNS come from the germline V gene. This CDR3 contains 17 residues.

This sequence originates from a human donor with alopecia areata. This chain joins TRBV25-1 and TRBJ2-2; D may be TRBD2 (6 bases). The sequencing here drew on CD4+ T cells sorted from blood, taken at week 4, from a patient treated with tofacitinib. CDR3 loop: CASSDPQRAFNTGELFF. The CDR3 nucleotides read TGTGCCAGCAGTGATCCCCAGCGGGCATTTAACACCGGGGAGCTGTTTTTT.